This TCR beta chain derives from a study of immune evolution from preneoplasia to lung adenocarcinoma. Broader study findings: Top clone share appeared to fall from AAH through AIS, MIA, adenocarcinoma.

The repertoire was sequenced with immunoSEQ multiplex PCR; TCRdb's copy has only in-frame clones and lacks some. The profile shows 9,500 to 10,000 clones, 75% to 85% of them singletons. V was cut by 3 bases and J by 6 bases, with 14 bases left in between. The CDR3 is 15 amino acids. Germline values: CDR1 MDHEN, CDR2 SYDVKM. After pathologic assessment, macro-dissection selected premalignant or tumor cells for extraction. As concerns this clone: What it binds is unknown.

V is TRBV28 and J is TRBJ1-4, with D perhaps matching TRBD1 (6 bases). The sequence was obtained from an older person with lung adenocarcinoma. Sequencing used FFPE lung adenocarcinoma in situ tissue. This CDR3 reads CASSFGGLGYEKLFF. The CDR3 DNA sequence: TGTGCCAGCAGTTTCGGGGGGCTGGGGTATGAAAAACTGTTTTTT. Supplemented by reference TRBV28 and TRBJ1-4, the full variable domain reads DVKVTQSSRYLVKRTGEKVFLECVQDMDHENMFWYRQDPGLGLRLIYFSYDVKMKEKGDIPEGYSVSREKKERFSLILESASTNQTSMYLCASSFGGLGYEKLFFGSGTQLSVL.